Listed here is a single T cell receptor (beta chain). TCR beta was sequenced from UMI-tagged 5' RACE libraries. TCRdb derives one entry per CDR3 protein from the 5' RACE reads, leaving out DNA. Across 6,000 to 6,500 distinct CDR3 sequences, the top ten clones capture 20% to 25% of the sample. The data were obtained in a study of human CD8 memory T cell subsets. The CDR3 runs to 13 residues. Germline assignment: CDR1 MNHEY and CDR2 SMNVEV (reference sequence). Progenitor exhausted-like CD8+ memory cells (TPEX) were CCR7+ PD-1+ TIGIT+. Material: CD8+ T cells from PBMCs. This TCR came from a human donor in good health. V and J are TRBV27 and TRBJ1-3. CDR3 loop: CASATNVGNTIYF.